Below, 3 T cell receptor beta chains from the same sample are listed, as sequenced in a study of CD8 T cells in ankylosing spondylitis. Study results and limitations: One TCR beta motif, made up of roughly 8 highly homologous variants, appeared characteristic of ankylosing spondylitis blood.

Using its own MiXCR run on the 5' RACE reads, TCRdb lists one record per CDR3 protein. Of hundreds of thousands of distinct CDR3 sequences listed, roughly a quarter are singletons. These TCRs are of unknown antigen specificity. Sequenced sample: blood, either unsorted or a sorted T cell fraction (not recorded which). These receptors were obtained from a male donor with ankylosing spondylitis.

The chain joins TRBV25-1 to TRBJ2-7; D gene uncertain. The V gene's germline CDR1 is MGHDK and CDR2 SYGVNS. V lost 7 bases to trimming and J lost 3 bases, with 7 bases between them. The CDR3 sequence is 11 residues long. This chain's CDR3 is CASTRNYEQYF. The CDR3 nucleotides are TGTGCCAGCACTCGAAACTACGAGCAGTACTTC.

The chain carries TRBV5-1 and TRBJ2-7; perhaps TRBD2 as D (6 bases). Germline V gene data show CDR1 as SGHRS and CDR2 as YFSETQ. The CDR3 has 12 amino acids. V was trimmed by 3 bases and J by 3 bases, leaving 7 bases between them. For the CDR3, the DNA is TGCGCCAGCAGCTGGGACTTCTACGAGCAGTACTTC. As protein: CASSWDFYEQYF. The variable domain in full, with the rest retrieved from reference TRBV5-1 and TRBJ2-7, is KAGVTQTPRYLIKTRGQQVTLSCSPISGHRSVSWYQQTPGQGLQFLFEYFSETQRNKGNFPGRFSGRQFSNSRSEMNVSTLELGDSALYLCASSWDFYEQYFGPGTRLTVT.

This clonotype has a handful of counts. The V gene is TRBV2, the J gene TRBJ2-1; possible D gene TRBD2, 5 bases. This CDR3 region has 13 residues. V lost 4 bases and J 7 bases, leaving 11 bases between the germline ends. Per the germline V gene, CDR1 is SNHLY and CDR2 is FYNNEI. Here the CDR3 reads CASSAGEKNEQFF. DNA of the CDR3: TGTGCCAGCAGTGCCGGGGAAAAAAATGAGCAGTTCTTC.